These 21 T cell receptor beta chains were sequenced from one sample in a study of molecular identifiers for immune sequencing clone quantification. TCRdb fed the PCR reads into MiXCR, producing one record per CDR3 protein. This sample carries approximately 680,000 distinct CDR3 sequences, about 25% of them seen once, and the ten largest clones take 0.75% to 0.8%. What was sequenced was naive CD8+ T cells from blood, with Jurkat cell RNA spiked in. Subset defined: FACS-sorted CD8+CD4-CCR7+CD45RA+ naive T cells. These receptors were collected from a human donor in good health. Some libraries in this study had Jurkat cell RNA spiked in.

This chain links TRBV2 with TRBJ2-2, with TRBD1 identical over 8 bases. The ends lost 6 bases at V and 3 bases at J; junction bases unmatched: 6. Germline V CDR1 and CDR2: SNHLY, FYNNEI. The CDR3 has 15 residues. CDR3 nucleotides: TGTGCCAGCAGGGTAGACAGGGGAGACACCGGGGAGCTGTTTTTT. Protein sequence: CASRVDRGDTGELFF. Full variable domain (remainder filled in from reference TRBV2 and TRBJ2-2): EPEVTQTPSHQVTQMGQEVILRCVPISNHLYFYWYRQILGQKVEFLVSFYNNEISEKSEIFDDQFSVERPDGSNFTLKIRSTKLEDSAMYFCASRVDRGDTGELFFGEGSRLTVL.

Notes on this clonotype: A read error may explain this, as a much larger clone is one base away. The chain combines TRBV5-1 with TRBJ2-2; D possibly corresponds to TRBD2 (5 bases). This CDR3 comprises 14 residues. CDR1 and CDR2 from the germline V gene are SGHRS and YFSETQ. The CDR3 protein is CASSLGSNTGEPFF. CDR3 DNA: TGCGCCAGCAGCTTGGGGTCCAACACCGGGGAGCCGTTTTTT.

This clonotype showed up just a few times. This rearrangement joins TRBV4-3 to TRBJ2-7; TRBD1 matches 7 bases. Germline values: CDR1 LGHNA, CDR2 YSLEER. The CDR3 is 14 residues long. V was pared by 4 bases and J by 4 bases, with 7 bases of the junction left unmatched. The CDR3 region has the DNA TGCGCCAGCAGCCCAAACAGGGGTGCGTACGAGCAGTACTTC. It yields the protein CASSPNRGAYEQYF.

The chain recombines TRBV13 with TRBJ2-3, with TRBD2 matching 15 bases. Germline CDR1 reads PRHDT; CDR2 reads FYEKMQ (reference sequence). The CDR3 runs to 16 residues. Trimming removed 3 bases from V and 10 bases from J; junction bases left unmatched: 8. The CDR3 sequence: CASSFGLAGGLESQYF. The CDR3 DNA is TGTGCCAGCAGCTTTGGACTAGCGGGGGGGCTTGAGTCGCAGTATTTT.

In this sample, this clonotype turned up many times. This chain connects TRBV12-3 or TRBV12-4 to TRBJ1-6; TRBD1 aligns across 8 bases. This CDR3 comprises 17 residues. The V segment lost 2 bases and the J segment 1 base; nucleotides outside the gene matches: 4. CDR3 sequence reads: CASSLMWTGSYNSPLHF. CDR3 coding DNA: TGTGCCAGCAGTTTAATGTGGACAGGGTCCTATAATTCACCCCTCCACTTT.

This rearrangement joins TRBV6-2 or TRBV6-3 to TRBJ1-3; D possibly corresponds to TRBD1 (5 bases). The V end lost 6 bases, the J end lost 2 bases, and 11 bases lay between the germline ends. This CDR3 has 14 amino acids. Per the germline V gene, CDR1 is MNHEY and CDR2 is SVGEGT. CDR3 nucleotides: TGTGCCAGCAGGCTCCAGGGAACTGGAAACACCATATATTTT. Amino acids: CASRLQGTGNTIYF.

This chain joins TRBV20-1 and TRBJ2-7; 11 nucleotides match TRBD2. This CDR3 has 14 amino acids. Germline V gene data show CDR1 as DFQATT and CDR2 as SNEGSKA (reference sequence). V trimming: 0 bases; J trimming: 5 bases; junction bases outside the gene matches: 3. Here the CDR3 reads CSARELAGVNEQYF. CDR3 bases: TGCAGTGCTAGAGAACTAGCGGGAGTAAACGAGCAGTACTTC.

This clonotype has a count of ten or more. The chain has TRBV7-2 and TRBJ2-1; D remains unclear. The CDR3 consists of 13 residues. V was clipped by 5 bases and J by 6 bases, with 11 bases between them. Germline V gene sequence: CDR1 SGHTA, CDR2 FQGNSA. The CDR3 protein is CASSQSVVNEQFF. CDR3 nucleotide sequence: TGTGCCAGCAGCCAATCGGTGGTCAATGAGCAGTTCTTC.

This clonotype was recorded only once. A much larger clone differs from this one at a single base, so this may be a read error. The chain links TRBV20-1 to TRBJ1-4; D call uncertain. The CDR3 is 15 residues long. Looked up from germline, CDR1 is DFQATT and CDR2 is SNEGSKA (reference sequence). The CDR3 here is CSARDRRVANVKLFF. CDR3 coding DNA: TGCAGTGCTAGAGATCGCCGGGTTGCTAATGTAAAACTGTTTTTT.

The sample holds many counts of this clonotype. The chain couples TRBV2 to TRBJ1-5, with TRBD1 matching 8 bases. The V gene end was trimmed by 2 bases and the J gene end by 7 bases; junction bases not matched to a gene: 10. CDR1 is SNHLY and CDR2 is FYNNEI in the germline V gene. The CDR3 extends over 16 amino acids. The CDR3 DNA sequence: TGTGCCAGCAGTGAATCTCTTTTACAGGGGGGGCAGCCCCAGCATTTT. This translates into CASSESLLQGGQPQHF.

This clonotype was seen a few times. This chain connects TRBV12-3 or TRBV12-4 to TRBJ2-1, with TRBD1 matching 9 bases. Germline trimming cut 2 bases from V and 0 bases from J; bases unmatched to any gene: 8. This CDR3 has 18 residues. Written as DNA, the CDR3 is TGTGCCAGCAGTTTAAAGGGACAGGGACTAAGCTCCTACAATGAGCAGTTCTTC. The encoded protein is CASSLKGQGLSSYNEQFF.

The chain is built from TRBV28 and TRBJ2-1; D is unclear. In germline, CDR1 is MDHEN, CDR2 SYDVKM. The CDR3 spans 15 residues. V lost 7 bases and J lost 2, with 15 bases in between. Here the CDR3 DNA reads TGTGCCAGCATAGGTCGACCACCCACCTACAATGAGCAGTTCTTC. Translation: CASIGRPPTYNEQFF.

V and J are TRBV28 and TRBJ2-7; D could derive from TRBD1 or TRBD2 (5 bases each). The germline V and J ends were trimmed by 3 bases and 3 bases, with 15 bases remaining between them. Per the germline V gene, CDR1 is MDHEN and CDR2 is SYDVKM. The CDR3 extends over 15 amino acids. The CDR3 coding sequence is TGTGCCAGCAGTTTTCTTCGGGACGGCAGCTACGAGCAGTACTTC. Translation gives CASSFLRDGSYEQYF.

This clonotype came up a few times. The chain carries TRBV5-6 and TRBJ2-7, with 7 bases lining up with TRBD1. The germline CDR1 and CDR2 sequences are SGHDT and YYEEEE. CDR3 length: 14 residues. V shed 5 bases and J 6 bases; nucleotides not matched to a gene: 11. Written as DNA, the CDR3 is TGTGCCAGCAGGGCTACCGGGACAGCTACCGAGCAGTACTTC. Translating gives CASRATGTATEQYF.

Ten or more counts support this clonotype. This chain links TRBV4-1 with TRBJ2-7; D might be TRBD1 or TRBD2, each matching 5 bases. The CDR3 length is 13 residues. The germline gives CDR1 MGHRA, CDR2 YSYEKL. V was pared by 8 bases and J by 5 bases, with 16 bases between. The CDR3 region is CASGLVLGDEQYF. The CDR3 DNA sequence: TGCGCCAGCGGACTGGTGTTAGGGGACGAGCAGTACTTC.

This clonotype was seen only a few times. An end of the junction differs from the germline gene, which may be a read error. This rearrangement joins TRBV20-1 to TRBJ1-1; no definite D call. CDR1 is DFQATT and CDR2 is SNEGSKA in the germline V gene (reference sequence). The CDR3 length is 14 residues. CDR3 sequence: CSARDKGFNTEAFF. DNA of the CDR3: TGCAGTGCTCGAGATAAAGGGTTTAACACTGAAGCTTTCTTT.

This chain uses TRBV12-3 or TRBV12-4 with TRBJ2-5; 12 positions match TRBD1. Trimming at V came to 3 bases and at J to 4 bases, leaving 3 bases not matched to a gene. CDR3 size: 15 residues. CDR3 sequence (DNA): TGTGCCAGCAGTTTCCGGGACAGGGGGCGAGAGACCCAGTACTTC. Translating gives CASSFRDRGRETQYF.

Comments on this clonotype: A much larger clonotype is one base distant, so this may be a read error. The V and J genes are TRBV27 and TRBJ1-1; D perhaps matches TRBD1 (5 bases). V was trimmed by 8 bases and J by 1 base, leaving 14 bases between them. The CDR3 extends over 14 amino acids. CDR1 is MNHEY and CDR2 is SMNVEV in the germline V gene (reference sequence). The chain's CDR3 is CASGLTVTNTEAFF. CDR3 DNA: TGTGCCAGCGGCCTGACAGTAACGAACACTGAAGCTTTCTTT.

This clonotype was picked up a small number of times. The chain couples TRBV7-9 to TRBJ2-7; a weak D match, TRBD2 (6 bases). The CDR3 covers 15 residues. The germline gives CDR1 SEHNR, CDR2 FQNEAQ (reference sequence). The ends were cut back, 5 bases at V and 6 bases at J, with 20 bases in the middle. CDR3 DNA sequence: TGTGCCAGCAGCACCAACTTAGCGGAGTTGGGCGAGCAGTACTTC. Translating gives CASSTNLAELGEQYF.

This clonotype was seen many times. The CDR3 DNA reads TGTGCCAGCAGCGGCATAATCACTGAAGCTTTCTTT. Translated, it gives CASSGIITEAFF. The rearrangement joins TRBV7-9 to TRBJ1-1; D remains ambiguous. CDR1 is SEHNR, CDR2 FQNEAQ, per germline (reference sequence). The CDR3 has 12 residues. The V end lost 5 bases, the J end lost 4 bases, and 8 bases lay between the germline ends.

On this clonotype itself: A much more abundant neighbour one base away suggests this may be a read error. The chain recombines TRBV7-6 with TRBJ2-3; 9 bases are shared with TRBD2. V lost 5 bases to trimming and J lost 1 base; unmatched junction nucleotides: 7. Looked up from germline, CDR1 is SGHVS and CDR2 is FNYEAQ. The CDR3 is made up of 16 amino acids. The CDR3 protein is CASSTYASGGTDTQYF. Here the CDR3 DNA reads TGTGCCAGCAGCACTTACGCTAGCGGGGGCACAGATACGCAGTATTTT.